This record concerns one TCR beta chain sequence. The sample originates from a study of technical replicates of blood from a handful of donors. Trimming shortened V by 6 bases and J by 5 bases, and 19 bases separated the two germline ends. This CDR3 has 15 residues. From germline, CDR1 is LNHDA and CDR2 SQIVND (reference sequence). Produced via immunoSEQ multiplex PCR; TCRdb's table is partial and in-frame only. The repertoire holds around 63,000 clones, with more than 85% as singletons. Sequencing input: PBMCs. The receptor's source is a human donor in good health. Some clones in this sample may be carry-over from other donors' samples. The rearrangement links TRBV19 to TRBJ1-1; D ambiguous. The CDR3, as DNA: TGTGCCAGTAGATTCCCCGCCGGCGAGGTAACTGAAGCTTTCTTT. Translated: CASRFPAGEVTEAFF.